This T cell receptor (beta chain) was profiled in a study of vaccination and CD4 T cells after COVID-19 (dated by TCRdb to the early 2020s). The study in broad terms: Convalescent patients had a positive SARS-CoV-2 result on nasal swab PCR, and of these patients, fewer than ten had mild disease and one had severe disease. The convalescent cohort comprised six males and four females, including two Hispanic individuals, seven Caucasians, two Asians and one multiracial person. Two doses of either the Pfizer-BioNTech BNT162b2 vaccine (n=8) or the Moderna mRNA-1273 vaccine (n=2) were administered to participants. Post-COVID blood samples from convalescent patients were collected a median of roughly 100 days after diagnosis, with a range of roughly 35 to 170 days. Post-vaccine blood samples were taken a median of 72 days after the second vaccine dose, with a range of 14 to 241 days. Overlapping spike peptide pools from SARS-CoV-2 and from the common cold coronaviruses HCoV-NL63, HCoV-OC43 and HCoV-229E were used as culture stimuli. In control cultures, a CEFX viral epitope pool was used as positive control, an HIV-1 Nef peptide pool was used as negative control, or no peptide was added. In ten to eleven COVID-19 convalescent patients and 4 infection-naive healthy vaccine recipients, the spike-specific CD4+ TCR repertoire before mRNA vaccination was compared with the repertoire after mRNA vaccination. General study outcomes and caveats: Of the vaccine-specific clones in convalescent patients, 304 of 307, or nearly all, reacted only to SARS-CoV-2 spike and did not cross-react with common cold coronaviruses. Among the post-vaccine SARS-CoV-2-reactive clones in convalescent patients, a median 86.3% showed up only after vaccination, which suggests vaccine-specific priming. Although the median number of SARS-CoV-2-reactive clonotypes went up from roughly 22 after infection to roughly 40 after vaccination, the increase was not significant. Only a relatively small number of convalescent patients were included in the study, and early timepoints following natural infection were not analyzed.

The sample's treatment or condition label, decoded: approximately 9-day PBMC culture with coronavirus spike peptide pools or control peptides (ViraFEST assay). The study used the ViraFEST assay, which expanded antigen-specific T cells with peptide pools and then identified expanded clonotypes by TCR sequencing. The convalescent patients' positive SARS-CoV-2 PCR tests were from March to December 2020, which was before the Alpha, Beta and Delta variants emerged in the United States. Each well held 2 million or so PBMCs cultured in IMDM containing roughly 5% human AB serum and roughly 9.7 IU/ml IL-2, with about 9.1 ug/ml peptide pools added. Half of the culture medium was replaced with fresh IL-2-containing medium on days 3 and 7. After 10 to 11 days of culture, CD4+ T cells were isolated by negative selection with the EasySep CD4+ T cell isolation kit. Ficoll-Paque Plus gradient centrifugation was used to isolate PBMCs from whole blood, and the isolated PBMCs were then either used fresh or cryopreserved at -140C. Each culture condition was generally run in triplicate wells.

The V end loses 7 bases and the J end loses 2 bases, and a stretch of 11 bases separates them. Via the germline V gene, CDR1 is SGHTA and CDR2 FQGNSA. Its CDR3 holds 13 amino acids, cysteine through phenylalanine. The DNA shown is the 39-base CDR3, in frame from base 1. The library relied on PCR. At the Johns Hopkins FTIC core, DNA from the cultured CD4+ T cells underwent TCR sequencing with the Oncomine TCR Beta short-read assay. The QIAamp micro DNA kit was used to extract genomic DNA from the cultured CD4+ T cells. Oncomine TCR Beta libraries made from cultured CD4+ T cells were pooled using unique dual indexes and sequenced on an Illumina iSeq 100. Processing in the source paper ran as follows. Non-productive sequences were filtered out, and CDR3s that did not start with C, did not end with F or W, or were shorter than 7 amino acids were discarded. Antigen-specific clonotypes were identified with the MANAFEST web application by comparing peptide-stimulated wells with reference and other culture wells. An FDR below 0.05, an odds ratio above 5, and a productive frequency above 0.1% in at least two of three replicate wells were required for clones to be considered positive. A clonotype counted as cross-reactive if it showed significant expansion both in the SARS-CoV-2 spike wells and in at least one common cold coronavirus spike condition. Levenshtein distances (stringdist) and unrooted phylogenetic trees (ape) in R version 3.6.1 were used to assess CDR3 homology. The public reads were reprocessed in TCRdb via fastp at Q25 and MiXCR, keeping in-frame beta chains. Each CDR3 protein appears once, grouped with its most common genes and DNA. These V and J calls derive from TCRdb rather than the authors' analysis. A total of 6,500 to 10,000 distinct CDR3 sequences appear in this sample, 61% of them only once. The leading ten clones occupy over 15% of the sample.

By share, this clonotype ranks as medium-sized (0.01 to 0.1%). Its antigen specificity is not known. Base qualities were left out, and no much larger clone turns up one base away. The rearrangement joined TRBV7-2 to TRBJ2-5; a tentative D call is TRBD1 (5 bases match). This TCR was recovered from a human donor with COVID-19. Sequencing used cultured CD4+ T cells from blood, obtained after SARS-CoV-2 vaccination. The DNA sequence is TGTGCCAGCACCTTCGACAGACAAGAGACCCAGTACTTC. Its translation is CASTFDRQETQYF.